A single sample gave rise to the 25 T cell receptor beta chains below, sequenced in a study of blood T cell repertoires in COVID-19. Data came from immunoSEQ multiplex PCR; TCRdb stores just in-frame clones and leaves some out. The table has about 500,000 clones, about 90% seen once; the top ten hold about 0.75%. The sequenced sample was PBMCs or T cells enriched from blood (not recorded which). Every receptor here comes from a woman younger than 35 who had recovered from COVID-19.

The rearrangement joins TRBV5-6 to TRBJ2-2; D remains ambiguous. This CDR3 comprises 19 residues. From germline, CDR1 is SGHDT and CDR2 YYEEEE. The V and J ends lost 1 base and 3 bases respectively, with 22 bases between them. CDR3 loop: CASSLTGSASSLYTGELFF. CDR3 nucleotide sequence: TGTGCCAGCAGCTTGACCGGCAGCGCATCCTCCCTCTACACCGGGGAGCTGTTTTTT.

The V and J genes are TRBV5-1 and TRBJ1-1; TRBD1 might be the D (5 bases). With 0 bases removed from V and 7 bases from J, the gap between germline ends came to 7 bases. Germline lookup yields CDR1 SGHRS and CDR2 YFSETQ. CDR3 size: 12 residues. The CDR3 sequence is CASSLGGLEAFF. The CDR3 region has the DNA TGCGCCAGCAGCTTGGGGGGCCTTGAAGCTTTCTTT.

CDR3 coding DNA: TGTGCCAGCAGCTTAGAGAGCACCATATATTTT. Its protein product is CASSLESTIYF. The chain carries TRBV7-9 and TRBJ1-3; the D is unclear. The CDR3 covers 11 residues. V dropped 1 base and J dropped 9 bases, with 4 bases sitting between them. Germline V CDR1 and CDR2: SEHNR, FQNEAQ (reference sequence).

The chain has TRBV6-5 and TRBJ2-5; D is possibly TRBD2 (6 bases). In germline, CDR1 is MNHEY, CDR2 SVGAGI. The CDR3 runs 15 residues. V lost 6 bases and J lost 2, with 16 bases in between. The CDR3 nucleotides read TGTGCCAGCAGCGTGAACCGGGACTCACAAGAGACCCAGTACTTC. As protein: CASSVNRDSQETQYF.

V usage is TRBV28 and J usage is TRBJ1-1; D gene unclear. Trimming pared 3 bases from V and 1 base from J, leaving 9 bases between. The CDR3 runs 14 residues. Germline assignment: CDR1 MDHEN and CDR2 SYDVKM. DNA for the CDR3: TGTGCCAGCAGTTTTACATCTTCGAACACTGAAGCTTTCTTT. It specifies CASSFTSSNTEAFF.

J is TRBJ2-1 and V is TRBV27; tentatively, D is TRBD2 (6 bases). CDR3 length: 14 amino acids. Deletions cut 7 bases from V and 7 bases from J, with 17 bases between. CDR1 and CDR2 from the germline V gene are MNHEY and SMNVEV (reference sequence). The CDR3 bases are TGTGCCAGCAACGGGGGAGGAGGTTGGAATGAGCAGTTCTTC. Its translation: CASNGGGGWNEQFF.

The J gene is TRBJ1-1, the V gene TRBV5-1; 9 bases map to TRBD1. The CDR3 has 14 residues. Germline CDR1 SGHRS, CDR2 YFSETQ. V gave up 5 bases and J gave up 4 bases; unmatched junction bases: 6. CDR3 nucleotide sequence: TGCGCCAGCAGTCCGGGGACAGGGCTCACTGAAGCTTTCTTT. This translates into CASSPGTGLTEAFF.

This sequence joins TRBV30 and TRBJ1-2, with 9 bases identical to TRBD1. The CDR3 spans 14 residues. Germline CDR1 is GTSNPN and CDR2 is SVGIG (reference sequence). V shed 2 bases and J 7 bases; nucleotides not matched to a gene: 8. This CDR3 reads CAWSQTRTGAGYTF. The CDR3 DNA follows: TGTGCCTGGAGTCAGACACGGACAGGGGCTGGCTACACCTTC.

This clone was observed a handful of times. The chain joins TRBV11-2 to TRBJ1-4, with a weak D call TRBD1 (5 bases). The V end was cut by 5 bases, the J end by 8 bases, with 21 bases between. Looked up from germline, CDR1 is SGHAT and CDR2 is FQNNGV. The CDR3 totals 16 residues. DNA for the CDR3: TGTGCCAGCAGCCTCCGGGTAGGGGTAATTTTGGAAAAACTGTTTTTT. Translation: CASSLRVGVILEKLFF. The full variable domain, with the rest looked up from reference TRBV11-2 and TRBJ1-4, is EAGVAQSPRYKIIEKRQSVAFWCNPISGHATLYWYQQILGQGPKLLIQFQNNGVVDDSQLPKDRFSAERLKGVDSTLKIQPAKLEDSAVYLCASSLRVGVILEKLFFGSGTQLSVL.

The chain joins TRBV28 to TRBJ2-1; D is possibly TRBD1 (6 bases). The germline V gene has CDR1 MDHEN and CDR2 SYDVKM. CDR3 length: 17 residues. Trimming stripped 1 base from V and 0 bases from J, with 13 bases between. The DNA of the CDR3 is TGTGCCAGCAGTTTATCCCCGAGGACAGTCTCCTACAATGAGCAGTTCTTC. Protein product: CASSLSPRTVSYNEQFF. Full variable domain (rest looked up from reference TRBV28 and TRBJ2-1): DVKVTQSSRYLVKRTGEKVFLECVQDMDHENMFWYRQDPGLGLRLIYFSYDVKMKEKGDIPEGYSVSREKKERFSLILESASTNQTSMYLCASSLSPRTVSYNEQFFGPGTRLTVL.

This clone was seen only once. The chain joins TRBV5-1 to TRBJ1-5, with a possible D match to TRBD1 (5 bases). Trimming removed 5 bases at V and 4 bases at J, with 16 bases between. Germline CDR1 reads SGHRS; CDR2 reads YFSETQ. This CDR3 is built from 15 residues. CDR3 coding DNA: TGCGCCAGCAGTCCCGCCGGGGGTAGTAATCAGCCCCAGCATTTT. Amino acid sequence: CASSPAGGSNQPQHF.

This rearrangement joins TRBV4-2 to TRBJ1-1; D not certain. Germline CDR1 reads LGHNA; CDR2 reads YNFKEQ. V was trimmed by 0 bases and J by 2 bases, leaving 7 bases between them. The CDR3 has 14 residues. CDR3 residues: CASSQEEINTEAFF. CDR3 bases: TGTGCCAGCAGCCAAGAAGAGATAAACACTGAAGCTTTCTTT.

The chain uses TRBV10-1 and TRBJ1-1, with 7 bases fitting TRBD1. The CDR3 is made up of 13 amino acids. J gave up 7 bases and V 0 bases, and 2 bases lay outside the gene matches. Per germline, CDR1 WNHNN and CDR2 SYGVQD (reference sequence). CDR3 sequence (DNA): TGCGCCAGCAGTGAGTCCAGGGGGATTGAAGCTTTCTTT. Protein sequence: CASSESRGIEAFF.

The CDR3, as DNA: TGTGCCAGCAGTTACTCCCCCGGCTCCTACAATGAGCAGTTCTTC. Residues: CASSYSPGSYNEQFF. The chain links TRBV6-5 to TRBJ2-1, with unresolved D. Germline CDR1 and CDR2: MNHEY and SVGAGI. V dropped 0 bases and J dropped 0 bases, with 6 bases sitting between them. The CDR3 is 15 amino acids.

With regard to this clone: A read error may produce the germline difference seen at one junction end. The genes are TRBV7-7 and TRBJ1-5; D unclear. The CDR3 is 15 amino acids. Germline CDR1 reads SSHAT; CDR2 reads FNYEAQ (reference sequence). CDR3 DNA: TGTGCTAGCAGCGCGAGGGTAGAGAGCAATCAGCCCCAGCATTTT. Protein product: CASSARVESNQPQHF.

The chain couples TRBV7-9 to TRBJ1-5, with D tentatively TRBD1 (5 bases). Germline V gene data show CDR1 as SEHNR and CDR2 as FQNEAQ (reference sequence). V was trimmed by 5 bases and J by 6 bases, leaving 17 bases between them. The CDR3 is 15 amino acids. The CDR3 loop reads CASSPSWGEGQPQHF. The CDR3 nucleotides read TGTGCCAGCAGCCCTAGCTGGGGGGAGGGTCAGCCCCAGCATTTT. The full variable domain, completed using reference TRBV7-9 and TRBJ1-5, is DTGVSQNPRHKITKRGQNVTFRCDPISEHNRLYWYRQTLGQGPEFLTYFQNEAQLEKSRLLSDRFSAERPKGSFSTLEIQRTEQGDSAMYLCASSPSWGEGQPQHFGDGTRLSIL.

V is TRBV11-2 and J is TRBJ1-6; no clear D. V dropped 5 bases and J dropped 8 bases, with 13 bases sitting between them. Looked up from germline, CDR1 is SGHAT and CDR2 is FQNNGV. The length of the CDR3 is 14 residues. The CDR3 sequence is CASSLGPSDSPLHF. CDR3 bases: TGTGCCAGCAGCCTTGGGCCCTCAGATTCACCCCTCCACTTT.

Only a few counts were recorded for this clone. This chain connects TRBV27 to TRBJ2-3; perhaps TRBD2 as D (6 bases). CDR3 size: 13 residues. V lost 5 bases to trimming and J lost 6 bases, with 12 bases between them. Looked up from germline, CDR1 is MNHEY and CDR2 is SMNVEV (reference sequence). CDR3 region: CASSQTLADTQYF. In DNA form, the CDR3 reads TGTGCCAGCAGTCAAACGCTAGCGGATACGCAGTATTTT.

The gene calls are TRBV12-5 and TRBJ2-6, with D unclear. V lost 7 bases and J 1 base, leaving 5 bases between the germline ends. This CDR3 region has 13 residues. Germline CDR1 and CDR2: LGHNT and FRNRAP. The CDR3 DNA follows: TGTGCTAGTGCCCCATCTGGGGCCAACGTCCTGACTTTC. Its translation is CASAPSGANVLTF.

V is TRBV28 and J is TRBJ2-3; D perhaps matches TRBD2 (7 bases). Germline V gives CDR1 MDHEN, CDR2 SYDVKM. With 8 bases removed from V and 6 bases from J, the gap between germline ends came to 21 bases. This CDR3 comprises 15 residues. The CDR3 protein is CASGGGAGGKDTQYF. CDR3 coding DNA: TGTGCCAGCGGTGGGGGGGCAGGCGGAAAGGATACGCAGTATTTT.

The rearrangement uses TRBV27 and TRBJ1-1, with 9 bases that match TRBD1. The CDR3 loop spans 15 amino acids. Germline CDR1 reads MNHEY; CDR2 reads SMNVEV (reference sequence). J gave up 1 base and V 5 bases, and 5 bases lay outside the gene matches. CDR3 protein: CASSINRGPNTEAFF. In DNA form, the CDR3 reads TGTGCCAGCAGTATCAACAGGGGGCCGAACACTGAAGCTTTCTTT.

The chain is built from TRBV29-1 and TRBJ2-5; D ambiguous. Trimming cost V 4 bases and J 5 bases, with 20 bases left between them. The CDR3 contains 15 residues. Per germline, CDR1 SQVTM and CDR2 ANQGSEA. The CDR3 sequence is CSVAREERPGETQYF. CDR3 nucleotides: TGCAGCGTTGCTAGAGAGGAACGACCTGGGGAGACCCAGTACTTC.

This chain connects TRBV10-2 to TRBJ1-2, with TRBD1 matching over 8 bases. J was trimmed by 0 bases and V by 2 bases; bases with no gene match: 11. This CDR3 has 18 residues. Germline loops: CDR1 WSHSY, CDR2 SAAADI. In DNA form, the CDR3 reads TGCGCCAGCAGTGAGGACTGGCAGGGGGCTGTCTCTAACTATGGCTACACCTTC. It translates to CASSEDWQGAVSNYGYTF.

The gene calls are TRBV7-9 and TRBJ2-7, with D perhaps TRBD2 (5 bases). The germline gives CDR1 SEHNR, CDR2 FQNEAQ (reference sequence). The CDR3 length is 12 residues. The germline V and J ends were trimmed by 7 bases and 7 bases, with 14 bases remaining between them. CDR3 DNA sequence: TGTGCCAGCACCGCCCGAGGAGGTGAGCAGTACTTC. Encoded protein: CASTARGGEQYF.

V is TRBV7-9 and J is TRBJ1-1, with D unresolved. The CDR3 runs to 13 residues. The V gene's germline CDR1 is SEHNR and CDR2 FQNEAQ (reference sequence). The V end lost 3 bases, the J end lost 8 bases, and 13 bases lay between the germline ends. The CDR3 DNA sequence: TGTGCCAGCAGCTTGGAAACGCTCAGGGAAGCTTTCTTT. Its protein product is CASSLETLREAFF.